Sequencing of this T cell receptor beta chain was carried out in a study of OX40 agonist ivuxolimab in advanced cancers. Study-level background: The patients' treatment was ivuxolimab, an agonistic anti-OX40 (CD134) antibody.

Overall study findings and caveats: Both blood CD4+ and CD8+ T cells showed clonal growth by week 6 at 0.1 to 3.0 mg/kg.

CDR3 length equals 16 residues. The germline V gene encodes CDR1 MNHEY and CDR2 SVGAGI. The J segment lost 7 bases and the V segment lost 4 bases, leaving 15 bases of the junction unmatched. Worth noting for this clone: Antigen unknown.

The assay was immunoSEQ multiplex PCR, and TCRdb's table has in-frame clones only and misses some. Of 60,000 or so clones in the sample, roughly 84% were seen once. Sequenced here: CD4+ or CD8+ T cells sorted from blood, sampled in a trial of the OX40 agonist ivuxolimab. The genes are TRBV6-5 and TRBJ2-7; 8 nucleotides agree with TRBD2. The TCR comes from an adult with an advanced solid tumor such as melanoma, head and neck, liver or kidney cancer. The CDR3 bases are TGTGCCAGCAGTTCCCAGTCTGGCGGGGGGATTCGTGAGCAGTACTTC. Its protein is CASSSQSGGGIREQYF.